This T cell receptor (beta chain) was identified in a study of blood T cell repertoires in COVID-19. On the study more broadly: Whether acute or convalescent, the COVID-19 samples came from the United States, Italy and Spain.

Individuals drawn from about 26 US areas were roughly 18 to 95 years old. Germline CDR1 and CDR2: SGDLS and YYNGEE. V was cut by 0 bases and J by 5 bases, with 9 bases left in between. CDR3 size: 14 residues. Original processing methods: Quantification of nucleated cells was approximated via reference gene primer amplification. The table came from immunoSEQ multiplex PCR; TCRdb's copy has only in-frame clones and leaves some out. V and J calls and clone size are given by that table; D and trimming were obtained from the DNA. The sample carries fewer than 250,000 clones, 84% recorded once. Input material: PBMCs or T cells enriched from blood (not recorded which). The rearrangement links TRBV9 to TRBJ2-1; D remains unclear. The receptor was isolated from a young woman who had been exposed to COVID-19. CDR3: CASSVVNTNNEQFF. CDR3 bases: TGTGCCAGCAGCGTAGTCAACACTAACAATGAGCAGTTCTTC.